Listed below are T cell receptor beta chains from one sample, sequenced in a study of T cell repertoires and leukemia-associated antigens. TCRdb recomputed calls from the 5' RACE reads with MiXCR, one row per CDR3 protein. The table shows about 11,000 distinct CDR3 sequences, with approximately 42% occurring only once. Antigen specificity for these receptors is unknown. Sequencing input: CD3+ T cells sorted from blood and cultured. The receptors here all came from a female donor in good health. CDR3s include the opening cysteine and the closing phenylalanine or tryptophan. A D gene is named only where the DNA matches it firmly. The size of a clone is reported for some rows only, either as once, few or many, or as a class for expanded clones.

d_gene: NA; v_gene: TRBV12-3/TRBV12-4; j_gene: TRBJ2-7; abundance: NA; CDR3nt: TGTGCCAGCAGTACCGCTCGGAACGAGCAGTACTTC; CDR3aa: CASSTARNEQYF
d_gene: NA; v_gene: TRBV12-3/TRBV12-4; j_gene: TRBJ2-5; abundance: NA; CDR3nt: TGCGCCAACAGCCCGGGACGGGAGACCCAGTACTTC; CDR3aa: CANSPGRETQYF
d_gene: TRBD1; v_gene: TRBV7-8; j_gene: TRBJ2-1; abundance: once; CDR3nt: TGTGCCAGCAGAAGCAGGGGGCAGAGTTGGGAGCAGTTCTTC; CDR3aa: CASRSRGQSWEQFF
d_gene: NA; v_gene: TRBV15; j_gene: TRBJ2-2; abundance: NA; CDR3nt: TGTGCCACCAGCAGCAGGAGGGGGGCGCGGGAGCTGTTTTTT; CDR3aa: CATSSRRGARELFF
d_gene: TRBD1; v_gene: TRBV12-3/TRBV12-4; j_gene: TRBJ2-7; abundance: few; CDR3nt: TGTGCCAGCAGGACAGGGGGCAACTACGAGCAGTACTTC; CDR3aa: CASRTGGNYEQYF
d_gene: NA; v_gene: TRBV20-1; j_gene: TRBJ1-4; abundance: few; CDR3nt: TGCAGTGCTCTGCCGAGGGTGACTAATGAAAAACTGTTTTTT; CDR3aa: CSALPRVTNEKLFF
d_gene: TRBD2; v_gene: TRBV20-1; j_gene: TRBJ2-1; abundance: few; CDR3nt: TGCAGTGCTCTTAGAGCGGGAGTCACCTACAATGAGCAGTTCTTC; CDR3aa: CSALRAGVTYNEQFF
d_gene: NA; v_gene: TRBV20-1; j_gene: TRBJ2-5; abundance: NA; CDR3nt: TGCGGTGGCAGGGGTGCCCGGGACAAGGGGACACAAGAGACCCAGTACTTC; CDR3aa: CGGRGARDKGTQETQYF
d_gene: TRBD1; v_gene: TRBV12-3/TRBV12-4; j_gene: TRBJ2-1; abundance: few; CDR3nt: TGTGCCAGCAGCCCTCCCCCAGGACAGGGGGCCGGGGATGAGCAGTTCTTC; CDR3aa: CASSPPPGQGAGDEQFF
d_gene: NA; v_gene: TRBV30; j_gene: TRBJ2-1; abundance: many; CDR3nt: TGTGCCTGGAGTTCCAACAATGAGCAGTTCTTC; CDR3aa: CAWSSNNEQFF
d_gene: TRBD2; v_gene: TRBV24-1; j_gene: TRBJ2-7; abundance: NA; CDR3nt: TGTGCCACCAGTGAGAATAGCGGGAACTCCTACGAGCAGTACTTC; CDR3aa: CATSENSGNSYEQYF
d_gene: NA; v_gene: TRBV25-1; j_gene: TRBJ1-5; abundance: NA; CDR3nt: TGTGCCAGCAGTCCTACAGGGTACCAGCCCCAGCATTTT; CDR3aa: CASSPTGYQPQHF
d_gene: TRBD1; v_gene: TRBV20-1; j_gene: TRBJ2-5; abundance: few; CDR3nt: TGCAGTGCTAAACAGGGGAGAGAGACCCAGTACTTC; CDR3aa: CSAKQGRETQYF
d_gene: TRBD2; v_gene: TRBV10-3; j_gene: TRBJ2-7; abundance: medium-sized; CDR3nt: TGTGCCATCAGATCTGGACTAGCGGGTCCCTACGAGCAGTACTTC; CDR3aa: CAIRSGLAGPYEQYF
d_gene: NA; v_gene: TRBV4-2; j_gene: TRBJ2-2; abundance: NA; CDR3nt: TGTGCCAGCAACCAAGAAGGGGCGAGGACCGGAGAGCTGTTTTTT; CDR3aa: CASNQEGARTGELFF
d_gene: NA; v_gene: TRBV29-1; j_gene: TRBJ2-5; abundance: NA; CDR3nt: TGCAGCGCCGTCGGGACCCCCGGACAAGAGACCCAGTACTTC; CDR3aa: CSAVGTPGQETQYF
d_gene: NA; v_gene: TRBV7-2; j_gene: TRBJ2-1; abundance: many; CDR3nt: TGTGCCAGCAGCCCCGCGCGTGACAATGAGCAGTTCTTC; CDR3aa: CASSPARDNEQFF
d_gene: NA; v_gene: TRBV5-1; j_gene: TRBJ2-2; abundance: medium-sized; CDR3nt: TGCGCCAGCAGCTTGAGGGAGAACACCGGGGAGCTGTTTTTT; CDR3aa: CASSLRENTGELFF
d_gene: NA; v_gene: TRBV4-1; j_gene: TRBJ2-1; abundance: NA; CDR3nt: TGCGCCAGCAGCCAATCCGTGGGAGGCCCGTACAATGAGCAGTTCTTC; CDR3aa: CASSQSVGGPYNEQFF
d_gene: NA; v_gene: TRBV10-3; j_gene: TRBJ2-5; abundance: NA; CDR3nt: TGTGCCATCTGTGAGTCCCCAGGAGGCGGGTACCAAGAGACCCAGTACTTC; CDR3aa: CAICESPGGGYQETQYF
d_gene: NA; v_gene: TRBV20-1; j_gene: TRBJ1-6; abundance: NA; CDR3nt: TGCAGTGCTCGCCGGGACGCACGGCGTTCACCCCTCCACTTT; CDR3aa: CSARRDARRSPLHF
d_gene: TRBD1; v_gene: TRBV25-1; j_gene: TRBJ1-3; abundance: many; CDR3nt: TGTGGAATTAGTGAATCGACAGGGCTAAGGGGAAACACCATATATTTT; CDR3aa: CGISESTGLRGNTIYF
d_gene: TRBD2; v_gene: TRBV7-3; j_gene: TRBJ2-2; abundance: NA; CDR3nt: TGTGCCAGCGCCCCAGGTCCTAGCGGTGCATACGCGAACACCGGGGAGCTGTTCTTT; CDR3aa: CASAPGPSGAYANTGELFF
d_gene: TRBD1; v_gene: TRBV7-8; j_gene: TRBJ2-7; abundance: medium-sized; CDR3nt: TGTGCCAGCAGCCGCCACTGGACAGGGGATGGTGAGCAGTACTTC; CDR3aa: CASSRHWTGDGEQYF
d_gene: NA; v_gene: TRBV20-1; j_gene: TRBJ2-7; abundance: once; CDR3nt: TGCAGTGCTAGAGGGGCGCTTAGCGAGCAGTACTTC; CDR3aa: CSARGALSEQYF
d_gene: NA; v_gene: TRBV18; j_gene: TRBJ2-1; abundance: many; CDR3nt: TGTGCCAGCTCACCCCTGACAGGAACCTCCTACAATGAGCAGTTCTTC; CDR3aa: CASSPLTGTSYNEQFF
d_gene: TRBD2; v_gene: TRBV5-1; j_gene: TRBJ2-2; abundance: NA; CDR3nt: TGCGCCAGCAGCTTCGGCAGCGGGGCCACCGGGGAGCTGTTTTTT; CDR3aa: CASSFGSGATGELFF
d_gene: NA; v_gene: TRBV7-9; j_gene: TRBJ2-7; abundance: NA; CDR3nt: TGTGCCAGCAGCTTAGTTGGGTACGAGCAGTACTTC; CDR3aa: CASSLVGYEQYF
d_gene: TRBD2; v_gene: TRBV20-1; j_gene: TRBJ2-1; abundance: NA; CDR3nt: TGCAGTGCTAGAAAGGGCGGGAGGGGTTACAATGAGCAGTTCTTC; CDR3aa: CSARKGGRGYNEQFF
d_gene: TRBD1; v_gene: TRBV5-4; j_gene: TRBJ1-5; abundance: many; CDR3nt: TGTGCCAGCAGCTTAGACAGGGGGATAGCTCAGCCCCAGCATTTT; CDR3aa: CASSLDRGIAQPQHF
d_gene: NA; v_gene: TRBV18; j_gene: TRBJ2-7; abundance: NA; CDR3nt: TGTGCCAGCTCACCGACCGGGGCCATTAATTTCTACGAGCAGTACTTC; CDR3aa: CASSPTGAINFYEQYF
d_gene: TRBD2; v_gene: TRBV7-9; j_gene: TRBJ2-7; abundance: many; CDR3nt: TGTGCCAGCAGCTATTCTAGCGGCACCTACGAGCAGTACTTC; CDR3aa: CASSYSSGTYEQYF
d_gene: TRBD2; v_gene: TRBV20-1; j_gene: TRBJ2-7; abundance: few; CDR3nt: TGCAGTGCTACAAGACTAGCGGGAGGCGAGCAGTACTTC; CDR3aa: CSATRLAGGEQYF
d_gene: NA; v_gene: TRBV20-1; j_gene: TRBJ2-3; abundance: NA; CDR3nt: TGCAGTGCTAGAGGTGCCCCCCCCGGGGGAGATACGCAGTATTTT; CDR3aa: CSARGAPPGGDTQYF
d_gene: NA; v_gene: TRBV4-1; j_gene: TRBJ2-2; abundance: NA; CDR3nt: TGCGCCAGTACACCTGGGAGATCGTTGACCGGGGAGTTGTTTTTT; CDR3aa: CASTPGRSLTGELFF
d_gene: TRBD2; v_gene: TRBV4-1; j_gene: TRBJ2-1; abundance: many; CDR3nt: TGCGCCAGCAGCCAATCCGCGGGAGGCCTGTACAATGAGCAGTTCTTC; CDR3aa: CASSQSAGGLYNEQFF
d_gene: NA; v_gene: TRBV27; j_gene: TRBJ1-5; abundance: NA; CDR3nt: TGTGCCAGCGGTGTCTCGGGGACTAGCAATCAGCCCCAGCATTTT; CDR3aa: CASGVSGTSNQPQHF
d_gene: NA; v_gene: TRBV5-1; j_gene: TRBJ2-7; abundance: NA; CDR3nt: TGCGCCAGCAGGGACTCCTACGAGCAGTACTTC; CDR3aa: CASRDSYEQYF